This TCR beta chain emerged from a study of cytomegalovirus exposure and HLA in healthy donors. Study results and caveats: Within the data, a cluster of highly shared sequence variants was likely a sequencing artifact.

The PCR contained 60 Vbeta and 13 Jbeta primers. In the original processing: The count from a later analysis was tens of millions of unique TCR beta chains, some 10 million of them shared. The repertoire was sequenced with immunoSEQ multiplex PCR; TCRdb's copy has only in-frame clones and lacks some. D and trimming were read from the DNA, whereas the V and J calls and clone size are those reported in that table. The sample lists roughly 200,000 clones, 79% occurring once. CDR1 is MNHEY, CDR2 SMNVEV, per germline (reference sequence). V gave up 4 bases and J gave up 8 bases; unmatched junction bases: 7. The CDR3 extends over 15 amino acids. Points on this clone: As yet, its antigen is unknown.

This receptor was obtained from a woman aged 40 to 55 in good health and CMV-seronegative. The chain recombines TRBV27 with TRBJ1-4; 10 bases are a match to TRBD1. Material for sequencing was PBMCs. Here the CDR3 reads CASSSTGTGVEKLFF. The CDR3 DNA reads TGTGCCAGCAGTTCAACCGGGACAGGGGTAGAAAAACTGTTTTTT.